What follows is one TCR beta chain and its context. Its target is unknown. Clones were sequenced by immunoSEQ multiplex PCR, and TCRdb holds only the in-frame ones, with some missing. The table lists tens of thousands of clones, 80% to 90% of them singletons, with 1.5% to 2% in the top ten. These data are taken from a study of siplizumab effects on memory and regulatory T cells. General study points: The diversity of naive T cells seemed greater than that of memory cells, and their alloresponse contribution seemed major.

This CDR3 is built from 14 residues. CDR1 MGHDK and CDR2 SYGVNS come from the germline V gene. Trimming removed 1 base at V and 0 bases at J, with 6 bases between. This TCR was recovered from a human donor in good health. Sequencing input: Tregs sorted from blood. V gene TRBV25-1 combines with J gene TRBJ2-5; D gene uncertain. CDR3 protein: CASSESQHQETQYF. The DNA for the CDR3 is TGTGCCAGCAGTGAATCCCAACACCAAGAGACCCAGTACTTC.